Sequencing of this TCR beta chain was carried out in a study of control samples from healthy donors and cancer patients. The method was immunoSEQ multiplex PCR; TCRdb's version includes in-frame clones alone and lacks a portion of them. This sample has roughly 80,000 clones, with more than 70% found just once. The sequenced material came from blood. This TCR was sampled from a woman aged 50 to 60 in good health.

CDR3: CASSEFIEQFF. The DNA of the CDR3 is TGTGCCAGCAGTGAATTTATTGAGCAGTTCTTC. The chain recombines TRBV25-1 with TRBJ2-1; D unclear. Germline CDR1 reads MGHDK; CDR2 reads SYGVNS. The CDR3 spans 11 residues. Trimming left V 1 base short and J 9 bases short, with 4 bases between.